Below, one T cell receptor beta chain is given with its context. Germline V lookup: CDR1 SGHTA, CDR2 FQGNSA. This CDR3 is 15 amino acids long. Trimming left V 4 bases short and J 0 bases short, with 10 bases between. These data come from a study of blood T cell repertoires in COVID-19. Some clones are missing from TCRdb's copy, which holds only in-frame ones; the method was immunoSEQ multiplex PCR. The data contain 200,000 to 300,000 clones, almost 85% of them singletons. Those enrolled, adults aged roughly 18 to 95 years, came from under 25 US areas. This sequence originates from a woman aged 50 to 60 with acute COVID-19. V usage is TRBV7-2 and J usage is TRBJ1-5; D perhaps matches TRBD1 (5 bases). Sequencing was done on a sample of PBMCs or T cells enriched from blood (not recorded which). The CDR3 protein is CASSSDGHSNQPQHF. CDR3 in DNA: TGTGCCAGCAGCTCAGACGGACATAGCAATCAGCCCCAGCATTTT.